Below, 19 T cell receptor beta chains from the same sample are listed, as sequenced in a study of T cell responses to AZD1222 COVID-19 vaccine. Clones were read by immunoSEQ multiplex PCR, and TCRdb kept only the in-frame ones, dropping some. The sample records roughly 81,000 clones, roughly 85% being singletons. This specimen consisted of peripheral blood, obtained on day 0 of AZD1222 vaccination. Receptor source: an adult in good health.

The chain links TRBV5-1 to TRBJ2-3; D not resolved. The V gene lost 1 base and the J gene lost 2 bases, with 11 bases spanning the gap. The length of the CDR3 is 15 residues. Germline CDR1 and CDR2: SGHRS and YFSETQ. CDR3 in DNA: TGCGCCAGCAGCTTGTTTCGCGCGGACACAGATACGCAGTATTTT. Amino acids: CASSLFRADTDTQYF. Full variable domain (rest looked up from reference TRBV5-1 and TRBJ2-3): KAGVTQTPRYLIKTRGQQVTLSCSPISGHRSVSWYQQTPGQGLQFLFEYFSETQRNKGNFPGRFSGRQFSNSRSEMNVSTLELGDSALYLCASSLFRADTDTQYFGPGTRLTVL.

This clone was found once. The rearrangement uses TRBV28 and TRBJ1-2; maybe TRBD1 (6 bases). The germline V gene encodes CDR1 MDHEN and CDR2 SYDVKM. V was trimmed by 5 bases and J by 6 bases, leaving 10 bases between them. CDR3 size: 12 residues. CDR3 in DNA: TGTGCCAGCAGTATACAGGGAGATGGCTACACCTTC. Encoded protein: CASSIQGDGYTF.

DNA of the CDR3: TGTGCCAGCAGCATGGTAATCCACACCGGGGAGCTGTTTTTT. Its translation: CASSMVIHTGELFF. The chain recombines TRBV27 with TRBJ2-2, with D hard to call. Germline CDR1 MNHEY, CDR2 SMNVEV (reference sequence). V dropped 6 bases and J dropped 3 bases, with 11 bases sitting between them. This CDR3 contains 14 residues.

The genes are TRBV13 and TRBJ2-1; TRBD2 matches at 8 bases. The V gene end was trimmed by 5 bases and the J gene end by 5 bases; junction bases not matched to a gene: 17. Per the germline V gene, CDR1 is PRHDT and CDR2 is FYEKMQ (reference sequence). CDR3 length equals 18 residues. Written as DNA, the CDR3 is TGTGCCAGCAGCAAATATAGGGTAGGGCGGGAGGTTAACAATGAGCAGTTCTTC. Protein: CASSKYRVGREVNNEQFF. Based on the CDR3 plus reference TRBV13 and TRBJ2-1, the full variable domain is AAGVIQSPRHLIKEKRETATLKCYPIPRHDTVYWYQQGPGQDPQFLISFYEKMQSDKGSIPDRFSAQQFSDYHSELNMSSLELGDSALYFCASSKYRVGREVNNEQFFGPGTRLTVL.

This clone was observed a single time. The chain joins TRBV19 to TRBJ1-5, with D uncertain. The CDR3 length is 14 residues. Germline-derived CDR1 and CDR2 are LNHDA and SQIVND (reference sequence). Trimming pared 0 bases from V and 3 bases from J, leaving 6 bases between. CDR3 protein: CASSIDKANQPQHF. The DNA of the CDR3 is TGTGCCAGTAGTATAGATAAAGCCAATCAGCCCCAGCATTTT.

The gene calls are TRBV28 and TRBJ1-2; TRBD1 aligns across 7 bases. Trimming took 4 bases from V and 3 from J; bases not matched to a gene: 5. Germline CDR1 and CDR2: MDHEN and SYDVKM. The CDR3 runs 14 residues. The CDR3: CASSSSGTDYGYTF. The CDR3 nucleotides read TGTGCCAGCAGTTCCTCCGGGACAGACTATGGCTACACCTTC.

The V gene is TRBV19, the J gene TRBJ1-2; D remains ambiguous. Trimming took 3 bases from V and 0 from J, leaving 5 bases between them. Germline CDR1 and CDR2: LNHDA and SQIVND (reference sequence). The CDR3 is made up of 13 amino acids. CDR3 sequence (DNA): TGTGCCAGTAGTATGTGGGCTAACTATGGCTACACCTTC. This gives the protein CASSMWANYGYTF.

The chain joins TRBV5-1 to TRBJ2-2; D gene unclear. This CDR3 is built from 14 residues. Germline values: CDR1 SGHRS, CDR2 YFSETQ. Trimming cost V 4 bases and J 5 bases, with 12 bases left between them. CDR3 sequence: CASSPGGPTGELFF. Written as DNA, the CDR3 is TGCGCCAGCAGCCCAGGTGGGCCAACCGGGGAGCTGTTTTTT.

DNA for the CDR3: TGTGCCAGCTCTTCCCAGGACAGGGAGGGCACTGAAGCTTTCTTT. Translation gives CASSSQDREGTEAFF. The V gene is TRBV18, the J gene TRBJ1-1; 8 positions match TRBD1. The CDR3 spans 15 residues. J was trimmed by 4 bases and V by 6 bases; bases with no gene match: 10. CDR1 is KGHSH and CDR2 is LQKENI in the germline V gene.

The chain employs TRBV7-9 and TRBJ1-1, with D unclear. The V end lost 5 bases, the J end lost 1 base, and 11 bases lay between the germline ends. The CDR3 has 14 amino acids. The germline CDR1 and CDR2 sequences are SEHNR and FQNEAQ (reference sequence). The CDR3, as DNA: TGTGCCAGCAGCCCCTTTGGGTCGAACACTGAAGCTTTCTTT. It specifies CASSPFGSNTEAFF. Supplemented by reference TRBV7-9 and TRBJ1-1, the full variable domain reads DTGVSQNPRHKITKRGQNVTFRCDPISEHNRLYWYRQTLGQGPEFLTYFQNEAQLEKSRLLSDRFSAERPKGSFSTLEIQRTEQGDSAMYLCASSPFGSNTEAFFGQGTRLTVV.

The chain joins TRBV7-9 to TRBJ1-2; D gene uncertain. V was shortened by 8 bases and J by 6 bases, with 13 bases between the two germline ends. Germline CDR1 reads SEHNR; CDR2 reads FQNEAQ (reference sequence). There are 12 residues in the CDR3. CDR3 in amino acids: CASQGLSHGYTF. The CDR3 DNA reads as TGTGCCAGCCAAGGACTGAGTCATGGCTACACCTTC.

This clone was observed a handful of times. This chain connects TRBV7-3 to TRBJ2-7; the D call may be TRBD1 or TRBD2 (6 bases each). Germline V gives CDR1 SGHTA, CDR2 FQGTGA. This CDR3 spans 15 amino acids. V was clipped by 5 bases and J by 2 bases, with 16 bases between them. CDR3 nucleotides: TGTGCCAGCAGCCAGAACGGCGGGACACCCTACGAGCAGTACTTC. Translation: CASSQNGGTPYEQYF.

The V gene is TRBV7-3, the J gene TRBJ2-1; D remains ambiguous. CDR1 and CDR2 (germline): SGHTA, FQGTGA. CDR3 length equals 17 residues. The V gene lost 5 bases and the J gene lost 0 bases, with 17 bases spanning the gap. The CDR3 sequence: CASSQYPGSHSYNEQFF. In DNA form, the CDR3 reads TGTGCCAGCAGCCAATACCCCGGGTCTCACTCCTACAATGAGCAGTTCTTC. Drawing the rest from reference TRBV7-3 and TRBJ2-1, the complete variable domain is GAGVSQTPSNKVTEKGKYVELRCDPISGHTALYWYRQSLGQGPEFLIYFQGTGAADDSGLPNDRFFAVRPEGSVSTLKIQRTERGDSAVYLCASSQYPGSHSYNEQFFGPGTRLTVL.

Here the CDR3 reads CASSRGGGGMNPYNEQFF. CDR3 sequence (DNA): TGTGCCAGCTCCCGAGGGGGCGGCGGGATGAATCCCTACAATGAGCAGTTCTTC. This chain connects TRBV11-3 to TRBJ2-1; perhaps TRBD1 as D (7 bases). CDR1 SGHNT and CDR2 YENEEA come from the germline V gene. The CDR3 covers 18 residues. V lost 8 bases, J lost 2 bases, and 25 bases lay in between.

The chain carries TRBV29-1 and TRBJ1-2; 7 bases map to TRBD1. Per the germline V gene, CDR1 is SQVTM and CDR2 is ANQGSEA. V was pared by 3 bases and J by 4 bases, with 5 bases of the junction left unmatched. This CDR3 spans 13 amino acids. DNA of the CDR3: TGCAGCGTTGACCAGGGGGGGTTCTATGGCTACACCTTC. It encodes CSVDQGGFYGYTF.

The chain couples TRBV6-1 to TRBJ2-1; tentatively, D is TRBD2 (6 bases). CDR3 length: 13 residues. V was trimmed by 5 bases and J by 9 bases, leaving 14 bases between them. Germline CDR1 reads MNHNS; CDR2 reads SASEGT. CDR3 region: CASSQTSFSEQFF. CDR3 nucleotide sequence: TGTGCCAGCAGTCAGACTAGTTTCAGTGAGCAGTTCTTC.

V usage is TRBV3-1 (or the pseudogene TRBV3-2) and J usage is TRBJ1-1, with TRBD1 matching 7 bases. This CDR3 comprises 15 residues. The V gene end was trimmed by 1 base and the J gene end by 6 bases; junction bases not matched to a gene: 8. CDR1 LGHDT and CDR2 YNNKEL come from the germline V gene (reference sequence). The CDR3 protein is CASSQGLAGGSEAFF. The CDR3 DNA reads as TGTGCCAGCAGCCAAGGTTTGGCAGGGGGGTCTGAAGCTTTCTTT.

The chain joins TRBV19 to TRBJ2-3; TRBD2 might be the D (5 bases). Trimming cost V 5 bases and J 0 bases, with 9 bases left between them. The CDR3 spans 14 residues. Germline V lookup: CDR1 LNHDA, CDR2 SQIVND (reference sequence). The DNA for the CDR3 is TGTGCCAGTAGTTTGGAGGCCAGCACAGATACGCAGTATTTT. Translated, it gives CASSLEASTDTQYF.

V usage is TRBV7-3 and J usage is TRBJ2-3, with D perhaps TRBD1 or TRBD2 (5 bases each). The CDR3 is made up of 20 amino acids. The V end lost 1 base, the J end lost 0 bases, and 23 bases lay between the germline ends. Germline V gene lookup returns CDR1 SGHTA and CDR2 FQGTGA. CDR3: CASSLNAPPFWGPSTDTQYF. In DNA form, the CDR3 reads TGTGCCAGCAGCTTAAATGCGCCCCCCTTCTGGGGACCTAGCACAGATACGCAGTATTTT.